The 31 T cell receptor beta chains below come from one sample, sequenced in a study of blood T cell repertoires in COVID-19. Data came from immunoSEQ multiplex PCR; TCRdb stores just in-frame clones and leaves some out. Of over 70,000 clones in the sample, 75% to 90% were seen once. Sequences were obtained from peripheral blood. Receptor source: a woman in her 70s with acute or convalescent COVID-19.

The chain employs TRBV5-6 and TRBJ1-3; D is uncertain. Trimming cost V 2 bases and J 0 bases, with 12 bases left between them. Germline V gene sequence: CDR1 SGHDT, CDR2 YYEEEE. The CDR3 has 16 amino acids. CDR3 nucleotides: TGTGCCAGCAGCTTTAAAGTTTTTAGCTCTGGAAACACCATATATTTT. It is translated as CASSFKVFSSGNTIYF.

V usage is TRBV12-5 and J usage is TRBJ1-1; the match to TRBD1 covers 12 bases. This CDR3 region has 16 residues. V lost 4 bases to trimming and J lost 6 bases; unmatched junction nucleotides: 9. CDR1 and CDR2 (germline): LGHNT, FRNRAP. The CDR3 loop reads CASGSYRGQGASEAFF. CDR3 nucleotides: TGTGCTAGTGGTTCCTACAGGGGACAGGGGGCCTCTGAAGCTTTCTTT.

CDR3 sequence: CASSPDSGNQPQHF. The CDR3 region has the DNA TGTGCCAGCTCACCCGACTCCGGCAATCAGCCCCAGCATTTT. The chain couples TRBV18 to TRBJ1-5; D is undetermined. V was pared by 3 bases and J by 2 bases, with 8 bases between. Germline CDR1 is KGHSH and CDR2 is LQKENI. The CDR3 spans 14 residues.

The CDR3 region is CASSSAGGLNTEAFF. In DNA form, the CDR3 reads TGTGCCAGCAGTTCCGCCGGAGGTTTGAACACTGAAGCTTTCTTT. The V call is TRBV6-6, the J call TRBJ1-1; D uncertain. Trimming removed 4 bases from V and 0 bases from J, with 12 bases in between. Germline lookup yields CDR1 MNHNY and CDR2 SVGAGI (reference sequence). The CDR3 is made up of 15 amino acids.

V gene TRBV4-1 combines with J gene TRBJ1-1; TRBD1 aligns across 8 bases. The V segment lost 5 bases and the J segment 8 bases; nucleotides outside the gene matches: 7. The CDR3 covers 13 residues. Germline loops: CDR1 MGHRA, CDR2 YSYEKL. CDR3 nucleotides: TGCGCCAGCAGCAAAGCACCAGGGGGCGAAGCTTTCTTT. Translating it yields CASSKAPGGEAFF.

This chain connects TRBV27 to TRBJ2-1; 14 positions match TRBD2. The germline V gene has CDR1 MNHEY and CDR2 SMNVEV (reference sequence). The CDR3 has 16 residues. Trimming took 3 bases from V and 8 from J; bases not matched to a gene: 6. CDR3 residues: CASSLTSGRAVYEQFF. The CDR3 coding sequence is TGTGCCAGCAGTTTGACTAGCGGGAGGGCCGTTTATGAGCAGTTCTTC.

The J gene is TRBJ1-6, the V gene TRBV6-5; 10 bases fit TRBD1. The trim removed 2 bases at V and 6 bases at J, leaving 4 bases unmatched. CDR1 and CDR2 (germline): MNHEY, SVGAGI. There are 16 residues in the CDR3. CDR3 protein: CASSYATGGSNSPLHF. The CDR3 DNA follows: TGTGCCAGCAGTTACGCGACAGGGGGCAGTAATTCACCCCTCCACTTT.

This clone was picked up a small number of times. The V call is TRBV19, the J call TRBJ2-3, with 9 nucleotides matching TRBD2. CDR1 is LNHDA, CDR2 SQIVND, per germline (reference sequence). V shed 7 bases and J 8 bases; nucleotides not matched to a gene: 10. The CDR3 extends over 14 amino acids. The CDR3 sequence is CASTAGGFYGTQYF. As DNA, the CDR3 is TGTGCCAGTACCGCGGGGGGGTTCTATGGTACGCAGTATTTT.

The genes are TRBV2 and TRBJ2-2; 9 bases align to TRBD2. Germline V gene sequence: CDR1 SNHLY, CDR2 FYNNEI. V gave up 6 bases and J gave up 2 bases; unmatched junction bases: 7. The CDR3 runs 16 residues. The DNA for the CDR3 is TGTGCCAGCAGCCGACTAGCGGCGCCAAACACCGGGGAGCTGTTTTTT. Translation gives CASSRLAAPNTGELFF.

This clone was detected only once. V gene TRBV12-3 or TRBV12-4 combines with J gene TRBJ2-7, with a possible D match to TRBD1 (6 bases). Trimming left V 1 base short and J 2 bases short, with 6 bases between. This CDR3 contains 13 residues. The CDR3 nucleotides are TGTGCCAGCAGTTTAGAGGGGGCCTACGAGCAGTACTTC. This gives the protein CASSLEGAYEQYF.

V is TRBV16 and J is TRBJ1-6; D unclear. The CDR3 extends over 12 amino acids. V lost 4 bases to trimming and J lost 10 bases, with 8 bases between them. Germline values: CDR1 KGHSY, CDR2 FQNENV. The CDR3, as DNA: TGTGCCAGCAGCCTTCCCGGGTCACCCCTCCACTTT. As protein: CASSLPGSPLHF.

The genes are TRBV9 and TRBJ1-3; D might be TRBD1 (6 bases). The CDR3 totals 17 residues. Germline lookup yields CDR1 SGDLS and CDR2 YYNGEE. V was pared by 3 bases and J by 0 bases, with 16 bases between. CDR3 loop: CASSALDRPPSGNTIYF. In nucleotides, the CDR3 is TGTGCCAGCAGCGCTCTTGACAGGCCCCCCTCTGGAAACACCATATATTTT.

This chain uses TRBV7-2 with TRBJ1-1; unclear D gene. V lost 1 base and J lost 4, with 13 bases in between. The CDR3 is 15 residues long. Looked up from germline, CDR1 is SGHTA and CDR2 is FQGNSA. CDR3 protein: CASSLVSLAGTEAFF. CDR3 nucleotides: TGTGCCAGCAGCTTAGTAAGTTTGGCAGGCACTGAAGCTTTCTTT.

V usage is TRBV7-2 and J usage is TRBJ1-1; D unresolved. The germline V gene encodes CDR1 SGHTA and CDR2 FQGNSA. The CDR3 covers 15 residues. Trimming took off 1 base at V and 4 bases at J, with 13 bases between the two ends. CDR3 sequence reads: CASSLGSVMGTEAFF. The CDR3 DNA reads as TGTGCCAGCAGCTTAGGTAGCGTGATGGGCACTGAAGCTTTCTTT.

This chain uses TRBV6-5 with TRBJ1-1, with D perhaps TRBD1 (6 bases). Germline values: CDR1 MNHEY, CDR2 SVGAGI. This CDR3 region has 14 residues. V lost 6 bases to trimming and J lost 4 bases, with 15 bases between them. CDR3: CASSTTGLITEAFF. The CDR3 bases are TGTGCCAGCAGCACTACAGGGTTGATCACTGAAGCTTTCTTT.

The gene calls are TRBV5-1 and TRBJ1-6; TRBD1 is a possible D gene (5 bases). The CDR3 totals 14 residues. The germline CDR1 and CDR2 sequences are SGHRS and YFSETQ. Trimming left V 1 base short and J 10 bases short, with 12 bases between. The CDR3 is CASSLRGERSPLHF. CDR3 in DNA: TGCGCCAGCAGCTTGCGGGGGGAACGGTCACCCCTCCACTTT.

V gene TRBV28 combines with J gene TRBJ2-3, with 11 bases fitting TRBD2. J was trimmed by 4 bases and V by 5 bases; bases with no gene match: 5. Germline loops: CDR1 MDHEN, CDR2 SYDVKM. The CDR3 contains 15 residues. The CDR3 here is CASSHLAGGSDTQYF. The CDR3 region has the DNA TGTGCCAGCAGTCACCTAGCGGGGGGTTCAGATACGCAGTATTTT.

The chain employs TRBV7-6 and TRBJ2-1; 12 nucleotides align to TRBD1. Germline lookup yields CDR1 SGHVS and CDR2 FNYEAQ. The CDR3 contains 16 residues. After removal of 5 bases from V and 6 bases from J, the junction contained 8 bases not matched to a gene. The CDR3 loop reads CASSLGTGGLGNEQFF. Here the CDR3 DNA reads TGTGCCAGCAGCCTAGGGACAGGGGGCTTGGGCAATGAGCAGTTCTTC.

The gene calls are TRBV5-6 and TRBJ2-7; TRBD1 aligns across 8 bases. The V gene end was trimmed by 1 base and the J gene end by 5 bases; junction bases not matched to a gene: 5. This CDR3 contains 14 residues. CDR1 and CDR2 (germline): SGHDT, YYEEEE. CDR3 sequence reads: CASSLMDRDDEQYF. The DNA for the CDR3 is TGTGCCAGCAGCTTGATGGACAGGGACGACGAGCAGTACTTC.

In nucleotides, the CDR3 is TGTGCCAGCAGCGCCTCGACAGGGGGTGAAGCTTTCTTT. Translating gives CASSASTGGEAFF. V and J are TRBV9 and TRBJ1-1, with TRBD1 identical over 9 bases. The CDR3 runs 13 residues. Trimming removed 3 bases from V and 7 bases from J; junction bases left unmatched: 4. Germline V gene data show CDR1 as SGDLS and CDR2 as YYNGEE.

This chain connects TRBV6-2 or TRBV6-3 to TRBJ2-2, with 10 bases identical to TRBD2. Germline V gene lookup returns CDR1 MNHEY and CDR2 SVGEGT. This CDR3 has 16 residues. V dropped 5 bases and J dropped 2; count of bases not matched to a gene: 5. The CDR3 nucleotides are TGTGCCAGCAGTCTACTAGCGGGGCTCAACACCGGGGAGCTGTTTTTT. This codes for CASSLLAGLNTGELFF.

This clone showed up just once. V is TRBV16 and J is TRBJ2-1, with 8 bases lining up with TRBD2. CDR3 length equals 14 residues. Germline V gene sequence: CDR1 KGHSY, CDR2 FQNENV. With 4 bases clipped from V and 4 bases from J, the junction kept 3 bases outside the gene matches. CDR3 protein: CASSPGTSYNEQFF. The CDR3 DNA follows: TGTGCCAGCAGCCCCGGGACTAGTTACAATGAGCAGTTCTTC.

The V and J genes are TRBV7-2 and TRBJ1-1; no reliable D call. Germline CDR1 is SGHTA and CDR2 is FQGNSA. Trimming took 2 bases from V and 0 from J, leaving 4 bases between them. The CDR3 loop spans 13 amino acids. The CDR3 nucleotides are TGTGCCAGCAGCTTATTCATGAACACTGAAGCTTTCTTT. Its protein product is CASSLFMNTEAFF. The full variable domain, rest sourced from reference TRBV7-2 and TRBJ1-1, is GAGVSQSPSNKVTEKGKDVELRCDPISGHTALYWYRQSLGQGLEFLIYFQGNSAPDKSGLPSDRFSAERTGGSVSTLTIQRTQQEDSAVYLCASSLFMNTEAFFGQGTRLTVV.

The CDR3 reads CASSLMGQTYYEQYF. The DNA for the CDR3 is TGTGCCAGCAGCTTGATGGGACAGACATACTACGAGCAGTACTTC. The chain uses TRBV11-2 and TRBJ2-7; TRBD1 matches 7 bases. Germline lookup yields CDR1 SGHAT and CDR2 FQNNGV. V shed 3 bases and J 3 bases; nucleotides not matched to a gene: 8. This CDR3 comprises 15 residues.

This clone was observed a few times. The chain has TRBV12-3 or TRBV12-4 and TRBJ1-1, with D possibly matching TRBD1 (6 bases). The V and J ends lost 7 bases and 4 bases respectively, with 10 bases between them. The CDR3 has 12 amino acids. CDR3 sequence reads: CASTPGATEAFF. In nucleotides, the CDR3 is TGTGCCAGCACCCCAGGGGCCACTGAAGCTTTCTTT.

The chain combines TRBV18 with TRBJ2-4; tentative D call: TRBD1 (5 bases). V was pared by 2 bases and J by 1 base, with 12 bases between. From germline, CDR1 is KGHSH and CDR2 LQKENI. This CDR3 has 16 residues. The CDR3 bases are TGTGCCAGCTCACCAGCGGCAGGGAACGCCAAAAACATTCAGTACTTC. Translated, it gives CASSPAAGNAKNIQYF.

V and J are TRBV15 and TRBJ2-7; D gene ambiguous. With 3 bases removed from V and 3 bases from J, the gap between germline ends came to 12 bases. Per germline, CDR1 LNHNV and CDR2 YYDKDF (reference sequence). This CDR3 has 14 residues. In nucleotides, the CDR3 is TGTGCCACCAGCAGGCCTTTTCGCAGCTACGAGCAGTACTTC. It specifies CATSRPFRSYEQYF. Full variable domain (remainder filled in from reference TRBV15 and TRBJ2-7): DAMVIQNPRYQVTQFGKPVTLSCSQTLNHNVMYWYQQKSSQAPKLLFHYYDKDFNNEADTPDNFQSRRPNTSFCFLDIRSPGLGDTAMYLCATSRPFRSYEQYFGPGTRLTVT.

The gene calls are TRBV28 and TRBJ2-2; no clear D. Germline-derived CDR1 and CDR2 are MDHEN and SYDVKM. V was pared by 10 bases and J by 5 bases, with 5 bases between. This CDR3 has 10 residues. CDR3 sequence reads: CATFTGELFF. DNA for the CDR3: TGTGCCACCTTTACCGGGGAGCTGTTTTTT. Together with reference TRBV28 and TRBJ2-2, the CDR3 gives the full variable domain: DVKVTQSSRYLVKRTGEKVFLECVQDMDHENMFWYRQDPGLGLRLIYFSYDVKMKEKGDIPEGYSVSREKKERFSLILESASTNQTSMYLCATFTGELFFGEGSRLTVL.

The V call is TRBV5-1, the J call TRBJ2-6; 12 bases line up with TRBD1. Trimming at V came to 0 bases and at J to 2 bases, leaving 3 bases not matched to a gene. Germline V lookup: CDR1 SGHRS, CDR2 YFSETQ. The CDR3 runs 18 residues. CDR3 region: CASSLVGQGATGANVLTF. The CDR3, as DNA: TGCGCCAGCAGCTTGGTGGGACAGGGGGCGACTGGGGCCAACGTCCTGACTTTC.

The rearrangement links TRBV5-6 to TRBJ2-7; 9 bases agree with TRBD2. J lost 6 bases, V lost 3 bases, and 22 bases had no gene match. The CDR3 spans 19 residues. CDR1 SGHDT and CDR2 YYEEEE come from the germline V gene. The CDR3 bases are TGTGCCAGCAGCTCTTGGAAGGGACTAGCTTTCTCCGAGAGGGGCGAGCAGTACTTC. Its translation: CASSSWKGLAFSERGEQYF.

This chain links TRBV5-1 with TRBJ2-2, with 7 bases that match TRBD2. The CDR3 extends over 14 amino acids. Trimming removed 0 bases from V and 7 bases from J; junction bases left unmatched: 3. Germline V gene sequence: CDR1 SGHRS, CDR2 YFSETQ. CDR3 DNA: TGCGCCAGCAGCTTGGGGACTAGTTTCGGGGAGCTGTTTTTT. It encodes CASSLGTSFGELFF.